The clone carrying this T cell receptor (beta chain) was seen many times. Its antigen is unidentified. Unique molecular identifiers were used in preparing the TCRbeta library. TCRdb re-called the PCR reads through MiXCR, storing one row per CDR3 protein. The data show some 50,000 distinct CDR3 sequences, around 9% seen once. This sample is drawn from a study of T-cell reconstitution after alpha-beta-depleted transplantation in children. Notes on the study in general: Elevated TCRbeta diversity at day 60 was traced, in some patients, to surviving recipient T cells and thymic progenitors. Counts and diversity of T cells one year after transplant came mostly from newly produced T cells. Alpha-beta T cells present about two months after transplant were reported to originate from several hundred expanded graft clones.

The input for sequencing was PBMCs, mostly from graft donor cells, taken 60 days after TCRalphabeta/CD19-depleted stem cell transplant. The receptor was isolated from a male patient aged 2-10 years who had a stem cell transplant for chronic granulomatous disease, so the T cells may come from the graft donor.

The CDR3 protein is CASSSGLHYNEQFF. CDR3 coding DNA: TGTGCCAGCAGTTCGGGACTCCACTACAATGAGCAGTTCTTC. This chain joins TRBV27 and TRBJ2-1, with D perhaps matching TRBD2 (6 bases). The germline V and J ends were trimmed by 4 bases and 3 bases, with 10 bases remaining between them. Per germline, CDR1 MNHEY and CDR2 SMNVEV (reference sequence). The CDR3 totals 14 residues.